The present T cell receptor beta chain was sequenced within a study of blood T cell repertoires in COVID-19. Overall study: Researchers got acute and convalescent COVID-19 samples from the United States, Italy and Spain. T cells, B-cell-depleted T cells, or PBMCs provided the cDNA or gDNA that served as material.

Source study methods: Reference gene primers were amplified, and this amplification served to estimate nucleated cell counts. Assay: immunoSEQ multiplex PCR; the TCRdb copy retains only in-frame clones and omits some. V and J calls and clone size follow that table, whereas D and trimming were derived from the DNA. The profile shows roughly 380,000 clones, approximately 89% of them singletons. Seattle patients were enrolled during active infection and followed longitudinally. CDR3 size: 14 residues. Germline V CDR1 and CDR2: LNHDA, SQIVND (reference sequence). Trimming cost V 7 bases and J 4 bases; bases outside gene matches: 5.

Source material: peripheral blood. The V gene is TRBV19, the J gene TRBJ1-2, with TRBD1 matching over 11 bases. This TCR derives from a woman aged 55-70 years with COVID-19, enrolled during active disease. The DNA of the CDR3 is TGTGCCAGTAAGGACAGGGGGCAAGGCTATGGCTACACCTTC. As protein: CASKDRGQGYGYTF.